Included here is one T cell receptor beta chain sequence, with context. The source of the sample is a study of Ad26.COV2.S vaccination and SARS-CoV-2 variants. The length of the CDR3 is 13 residues. In germline, CDR1 is SQVTM, CDR2 ANQGSEA. V was clipped by 8 bases and J by 3 bases; unmatched bases: 6. Here immunoSEQ multiplex PCR was the method, and the copy in TCRdb shows in-frame clones only, minus some. The sample comprises roughly 300,000 clones, around 88% of which are singletons, and under 6% rests with the top ten. Noted treatment: some 20 received Ad26.COV2.S at low or high dose, single or two shots; roughly five received placebo; per-sample allocation not given. Repertoires come from day 63 after the first vaccine or placebo injection.

The specimen comprised peripheral blood, sampled in a trial of Ad26.COV2.S vaccine versus placebo. The TCR was taken from a person between 18 and 60 years old who received the Ad26.COV2.S COVID-19 vaccine or a placebo. V gene TRBV29-1 combines with J gene TRBJ2-1; 8 bases are a match to TRBD1. The CDR3 DNA sequence: TGCAGCATGAGGACAGGGAACTACAATGAGCAGTTCTTC. Its translation is CSMRTGNYNEQFF.